This T cell receptor beta chain comes out of a study of T cells after posttransplantation cyclophosphamide. Unmatched junction bases numbered 11, after V lost 3 bases and J lost 3 bases. The CDR3 extends over 16 amino acids. The germline V gene encodes CDR1 MDHEN and CDR2 SYDVKM. Repertoires were generated with immunoSEQ multiplex PCR, while TCRdb's copy carries only in-frame clones and drops some. The sample includes about 7,200 clones, none of them occurring once. Treatment was busulfan-fludarabine conditioning, a marrow graft, and cyclophosphamide on days +3 and +4. This clone was recorded many times. As yet, its antigen is unknown. Whole-study findings and limits: Blood and skin or GI T cell repertoires showed limited TRB overlap. Donor-recipient repertoire similarity was low at 1-2 months, rising over year one. Recipient CMV seropositivity and CMV reactivation strongly tracked TRB clonality.

The sample here was PBMCs, taken after allogeneic stem cell transplant with posttransplant cyclophosphamide. This clonotype was sampled from a male patient aged 50 to 60 who received an allogeneic stem cell transplant from an unrelated donor, was CMV-positive, and had acute GVHD only. The T cells may come from the graft donor. The chain carries TRBV28 and TRBJ2-7, with 7 nucleotides matching TRBD1. DNA of the CDR3: TGTGCCAGCAGTTTGGAAGGCGAGACAGGGCGCTACGAGCAGTACTTC. It yields the protein CASSLEGETGRYEQYF.